This TCR beta chain emerged from a study of blood T cell repertoires in COVID-19. For the study at large: Spain, Italy and the United States supplied samples that represented acute and convalescent COVID-19. PBMCs, B-cell-depleted T cells, or T cells provided the cDNA or gDNA that made up the material.

Original data processing: Using reference gene primer amplification, nucleated cell counts were estimated. The protocol was immunoSEQ multiplex PCR, while the TCRdb copy is restricted to in-frame clones and leaves out a portion. V and J calls and clone size are as listed in that table; D and trimming were resolved from the DNA. In the table there are about 260,000 clones, around nine tenths of which are singletons. This clonotype originated in a man aged 25-45 years with active or convalescent COVID-19. The sequenced sample was peripheral blood.

This CDR3 reads CASSHPGQGSNYGYTF. CDR3 bases: TGTGCCAGCAGCCACCCGGGACAGGGTTCTAACTATGGCTACACCTTC. The rearrangement joins TRBV2 to TRBJ1-2, with TRBD1 matching 9 bases. J gave up 0 bases and V 6 bases, and 8 bases lay outside the gene matches. CDR1 and CDR2 from the germline V gene are SNHLY and FYNNEI. This CDR3 has 16 residues.